What follows are 8 T cell receptor beta chains derived from one specimen sequenced in a study of Graves' ophthalmopathy and Graves' hyperthyroidism. Researchers took RNA transcripts and amplified TCR beta CDR3 regions from them. First-round RT-PCR with HTBI primers preceded a second-round multiplex PCR. TCRdb processed the multiplex PCR reads anew with MiXCR; each CDR3 protein has one entry. In the table there are about 1.1 million distinct CDR3 sequences, about 36% of which are singletons. What was sequenced was peripheral blood or thyroid tissue (not recorded which). The receptors were sampled from an adult man with Graves' hyperthyroidism.

This clonotype was picked up many times. CDR3 loop: CASSPLPRSQETQYF. The CDR3 bases are TGTGCCAGCAGCCCCCTCCCCAGGAGCCAAGAGACCCAGTACTTC. The rearrangement uses TRBV7-9 and TRBJ2-5; D remains ambiguous. Deletions cut 5 bases from V and 1 base from J, with 14 bases between. Germline lookup yields CDR1 SEHNR and CDR2 FQNEAQ (reference sequence). This CDR3 has 15 amino acids.

The CDR3 reads CASSGSGEAYEQYF. DNA for the CDR3: TGTGCCAGCAGTGGTAGCGGGGAAGCTTACGAGCAGTACTTC. V usage is TRBV2 and J usage is TRBJ2-7; 8 bases map to TRBD2. V lost 4 bases, J lost 4 bases, and 6 bases stayed unmatched. CDR1 and CDR2 from the germline V gene are SNHLY and FYNNEI. The CDR3 contains 14 residues.

The chain couples TRBV9 to TRBJ2-7; 10 positions match TRBD2. Germline CDR1 SGDLS, CDR2 YYNGEE. After removal of 0 bases from V and 3 bases from J, the junction contained 3 bases not matched to a gene. The CDR3 sequence is 15 residues long. CDR3: CASSVEASGGYEQYF. CDR3 nucleotides: TGTGCCAGCAGCGTAGAGGCTAGCGGGGGCTACGAGCAGTACTTC.

This chain joins TRBV11-2 and TRBJ1-5; TRBD1 is a possible D gene (6 bases). The V end lost 3 bases, the J end lost 6 bases, and 15 bases lay between the germline ends. This CDR3 has 15 residues. Per germline, CDR1 SGHAT and CDR2 FQNNGV. CDR3 bases: TGTGCCAGCAGCTTGCGGGGAGGGGGAGCTCAGCCCCAGCATTTT. Protein product: CASSLRGGGAQPQHF. The variable domain in full, completed from reference TRBV11-2 and TRBJ1-5, reads EAGVAQSPRYKIIEKRQSVAFWCNPISGHATLYWYQQILGQGPKLLIQFQNNGVVDDSQLPKDRFSAERLKGVDSTLKIQPAKLEDSAVYLCASSLRGGGAQPQHFGDGTRLSIL.

As to this clonotype: The junction shows a germline mismatch at one end, possibly a read error. CDR3 region: CASSLVGDNTGEMFF. The CDR3 bases are TGCGCCAGCAGCTTGGTTGGGGATAACACCGGGGAGATGTTTTTT. The chain employs TRBV5-1 and TRBJ2-2; a possible D gene is TRBD2 (5 bases). CDR1 and CDR2 from the germline V gene are SGHRS and YFSETQ. This CDR3 region has 15 residues. The entire variable domain, with the rest obtained from reference TRBV5-1 and TRBJ2-2, is as follows: KAGVTQTPRYLIKTRGQQVTLSCSPISGHRSVSWYQQTPGQGLQFLFEYFSETQRNKGNFPGRFSGRQFSNSRSEMNVSTLELGDSALYLCASSLVGDNTGEMFFGEGSRLTVL.

This clonotype was observed a single time. The V call is TRBV7-2, the J call TRBJ2-5, with 8 nucleotides matching TRBD2. Germline lookup yields CDR1 SGHTA and CDR2 FQGNSA. V was clipped by 8 bases and J by 3 bases; unmatched bases: 8. The CDR3 runs 14 residues. The CDR3 DNA sequence: TGTGCCAGCCATGACGGGGGGGCAAAAGAGACCCAGTACTTC. Translating it yields CASHDGGAKETQYF. The whole variable domain, remainder taken from reference TRBV7-2 and TRBJ2-5, is GAGVSQSPSNKVTEKGKDVELRCDPISGHTALYWYRQSLGQGLEFLIYFQGNSAPDKSGLPSDRFSAERTGGSVSTLTIQRTQQEDSAVYLCASHDGGAKETQYFGPGTRLLVL.

This clonotype has at least ten counts. This chain uses TRBV7-9 with TRBJ1-2; tentatively, D is TRBD1 (5 bases). The CDR3 totals 13 residues. CDR1 SEHNR and CDR2 FQNEAQ come from the germline V gene (reference sequence). Between the trimmed V and J ends, which lost 4 bases and 4 bases, there was a span of 10 bases. CDR3 protein: CASSYRDAYGYTF. The DNA for the CDR3 is TGTGCCAGCAGCTACCGGGACGCCTATGGCTACACCTTC.

With respect to this clonotype: Given a much more abundant clone one base away, this may be a read error. V usage is TRBV10-1 and J usage is TRBJ1-3; D is unresolved. This CDR3 is 15 amino acids long. Germline CDR1 reads WNHNN; CDR2 reads SYGVQD (reference sequence). Trimming shortened V by 9 bases and J by 0 bases, and 15 bases separated the two germline ends. The CDR3 nucleotides read TGCGCCAGGATAGCCGGGAAGGCCTCTGGAAACACCATATATTTT. This sequence encodes CARIAGKASGNTIYF.